This TCR beta chain came from a study of cytomegalovirus exposure and HLA in healthy donors. The CDR3 spans 14 residues. V dropped 4 bases and J dropped 1 base, with 11 bases sitting between them. From germline, CDR1 is MNHEY and CDR2 SMNVEV (reference sequence). A multiplex PCR was run with 60 Vbeta primers and 13 Jbeta primers. The assay was immunoSEQ multiplex PCR, and TCRdb's table has in-frame clones only and misses some. The sample gives some 90,000 clones, just under 70% of which show up once; 2.5% to 3% is in the top ten. Overall study results and limits: There were approximately 150 TCR beta chains listed as cytomegalovirus-associated. Previous analysis showed most TCR beta V segments were productive about 87% or about 30% of the time.

Comment on this clone: What it recognizes is unknown.

The rearrangement joins TRBV27 to TRBJ2-7; TRBD2 might be the D (5 bases). The receptor was derived from a man between 45 and 60 years old in good health and CMV-seronegative. The sample taken for sequencing was PBMCs. CDR3 sequence: CASSSRGTSYEQYF. The CDR3 DNA reads TGTGCCAGCAGTTCCCGGGGTACGTCCTACGAGCAGTACTTC.